This passage covers 10 T cell receptor beta chains from one sample sequenced in a study of human T cells and chemical hapten exposure. Each CDR3 protein is one row after TCRdb ran MiXCR on the RACE reads. Among about 380,000 distinct CDR3 sequences listed, more than 4.5% were seen once. The time point was: pre-sensitization, week 0. Treatment noted: therapeutic diphenylcyclopropenone sensitization with weekly scalp DPC. This material consisted of whole blood, taken in connection with sensitization to the hapten diphenylcyclopropenone (DPC). The receptors derive from a woman in her 50s with alopecia areata. Some clones in this sample may be carry-over from other donors' samples.

The J gene is TRBJ2-7, the V gene TRBV20-1, with 8 bases fitting TRBD2. Germline V gene lookup returns CDR1 DFQATT and CDR2 SNEGSKA (reference sequence). CDR3 length: 14 residues. Trimming removed 3 bases from V and 1 base from J; junction bases left unmatched: 5. The CDR3 is CSARESGRSYEQYF. For the CDR3, the DNA is TGCAGTGCTAGGGAAAGCGGGAGATCCTACGAGCAGTACTTC.

This clonotype was found a few times. The chain is built from TRBV5-6 and TRBJ2-3; D is perhaps TRBD2 (5 bases). V was cut by 2 bases and J by 4 bases, with 14 bases left in between. Germline lookup yields CDR1 SGHDT and CDR2 YYEEEE. The CDR3 spans 15 residues. The CDR3 DNA reads as TGTGCCAGCAGCTTAAAGCCCAGCGGCCCAGATACGCAGTATTTT. This codes for CASSLKPSGPDTQYF.

In its sample, this clonotype was seen many times. The chain has TRBV11-2 and TRBJ2-1; D is uncertain. Trimming left V 0 bases short and J 0 bases short, with 6 bases between. CDR3 length: 15 amino acids. Germline assignment: CDR1 SGHAT and CDR2 FQNNGV. The chain's CDR3 is CASSLESSSYNEQFF. Here the CDR3 DNA reads TGTGCCAGCAGCTTAGAGTCAAGCTCCTACAATGAGCAGTTCTTC. Full variable domain (missing parts from reference TRBV11-2 and TRBJ2-1): EAGVAQSPRYKIIEKRQSVAFWCNPISGHATLYWYQQILGQGPKLLIQFQNNGVVDDSQLPKDRFSAERLKGVDSTLKIQPAKLEDSAVYLCASSLESSSYNEQFFGPGTRLTVL.

This clonotype was detected a few times. The V call is TRBV29-1, the J call TRBJ2-7; D is perhaps TRBD1 or TRBD2 (5 bases each). V was cut by 6 bases and J by 1 base, with 10 bases left in between. The CDR3 is 12 residues long. Germline CDR1 SQVTM, CDR2 ANQGSEA. In DNA, the CDR3 is TGCAGCGTCGGGGCCAGGTCCTACGAGCAGTACTTC. Its protein product is CSVGARSYEQYF.

With respect to this clonotype: A single base separates this from a much larger clone, so it may be a read error. This chain uses TRBV24-1 with TRBJ2-3; 8 bases fit TRBD1. The V gene's germline CDR1 is KGHDR and CDR2 SFDVKD. CDR3 length equals 15 residues. The DNA for the CDR3 is TGTGCCACCAGAGGGACAGGCAACCGCACAGATACGCTGTATTTT. It specifies CATRGTGNRTDTLYF.

The chain joins TRBV10-3 to TRBJ2-1; 10 bases agree with TRBD2. J was trimmed by 2 bases and V by 4 bases; bases with no gene match: 14. Per germline, CDR1 ENHRY and CDR2 SYGVKD. The CDR3 has 19 amino acids. The chain's CDR3 is CAISGRTSGAEGTYNEQFF. CDR3 in DNA: TGTGCCATCAGTGGCCGGACTAGCGGCGCGGAGGGCACCTACAATGAGCAGTTCTTC.

The rearrangement links TRBV20-1 to TRBJ1-4; tentatively, D is TRBD1 (5 bases). This CDR3 has 14 residues. Germline CDR1 is DFQATT and CDR2 is SNEGSKA (reference sequence). V was clipped by 2 bases and J by 8 bases, with 15 bases between them. The CDR3: CSARPSGLREKLFF. In nucleotides, the CDR3 is TGCAGTGCTAGACCTTCAGGGTTGCGGGAAAAACTGTTTTTT.

This clonotype was detected many times. V and J are TRBV6-6 and TRBJ2-1, with D perhaps TRBD2 (6 bases). V lost 2 bases and J 10 bases, leaving 12 bases between the germline ends. CDR1 is MNHNY and CDR2 is SVGAGI in the germline V gene (reference sequence). The CDR3 loop spans 13 amino acids. CDR3 nucleotides: TGTGCCAGCAGTTACAACGGGGCGGGGGAGCAGTTCTTC. Residues: CASSYNGAGEQFF.

This clonotype was seen at least ten times. The chain recombines TRBV27 with TRBJ1-5; D ambiguous. This CDR3 has 13 amino acids. Germline-derived CDR1 and CDR2 are MNHEY and SMNVEV (reference sequence). The V gene lost 6 bases and the J gene lost 5 bases, with 11 bases spanning the gap. CDR3 loop: CASSKARHQPQHF. The CDR3 nucleotides read TGTGCCAGCAGCAAGGCGAGGCATCAGCCCCAGCATTTT.

The CDR3 loop reads CSASEVAISYEQYF. The CDR3, as DNA: TGCAGTGCTAGTGAGGTAGCGATCTCCTACGAGCAGTACTTC. The chain is built from TRBV20-1 and TRBJ2-7; perhaps TRBD2 as D (5 bases). V dropped 3 bases and J dropped 0 bases, with 12 bases sitting between them. This CDR3 has 14 amino acids. CDR1 is DFQATT, CDR2 SNEGSKA, per germline (reference sequence).